This T cell receptor beta chain was observed in a study of long-term antiretroviral therapy in people with HIV. General study results and limits: The study collected blood between the mid-2000s and the late 2010s, possibly under older ART regimens. Across all time points, the repertoire was dominated by clones that expanded before ART.

CDR1 is MNHEY and CDR2 is SVGAGI in the germline V gene. The length of the CDR3 is 14 residues. V was pared by 2 bases and J by 5 bases, with 3 bases of the junction left unmatched. With respect to this clone: Its antigen is not identified.

It was version v3.0 of the immunoSEQ assay that was run at survey level. Libraries were prepared by immunoSEQ multiplex PCR; TCRdb keeps only in-frame clonotypes and omits some of them. The sample has tens of thousands of clones, about 90% seen once. This chain links TRBV6-5 with TRBJ1-5; 7 nucleotides match TRBD1. The TCR was taken from a man between 45 and 60 years old with HIV. Source: unsorted PBMCs, taken 2 years after starting antiretroviral therapy. This CDR3 reads CASSYTGAHQPQHF. The DNA of the CDR3 is TGTGCCAGCAGTTACACAGGGGCCCATCAGCCCCAGCATTTT.